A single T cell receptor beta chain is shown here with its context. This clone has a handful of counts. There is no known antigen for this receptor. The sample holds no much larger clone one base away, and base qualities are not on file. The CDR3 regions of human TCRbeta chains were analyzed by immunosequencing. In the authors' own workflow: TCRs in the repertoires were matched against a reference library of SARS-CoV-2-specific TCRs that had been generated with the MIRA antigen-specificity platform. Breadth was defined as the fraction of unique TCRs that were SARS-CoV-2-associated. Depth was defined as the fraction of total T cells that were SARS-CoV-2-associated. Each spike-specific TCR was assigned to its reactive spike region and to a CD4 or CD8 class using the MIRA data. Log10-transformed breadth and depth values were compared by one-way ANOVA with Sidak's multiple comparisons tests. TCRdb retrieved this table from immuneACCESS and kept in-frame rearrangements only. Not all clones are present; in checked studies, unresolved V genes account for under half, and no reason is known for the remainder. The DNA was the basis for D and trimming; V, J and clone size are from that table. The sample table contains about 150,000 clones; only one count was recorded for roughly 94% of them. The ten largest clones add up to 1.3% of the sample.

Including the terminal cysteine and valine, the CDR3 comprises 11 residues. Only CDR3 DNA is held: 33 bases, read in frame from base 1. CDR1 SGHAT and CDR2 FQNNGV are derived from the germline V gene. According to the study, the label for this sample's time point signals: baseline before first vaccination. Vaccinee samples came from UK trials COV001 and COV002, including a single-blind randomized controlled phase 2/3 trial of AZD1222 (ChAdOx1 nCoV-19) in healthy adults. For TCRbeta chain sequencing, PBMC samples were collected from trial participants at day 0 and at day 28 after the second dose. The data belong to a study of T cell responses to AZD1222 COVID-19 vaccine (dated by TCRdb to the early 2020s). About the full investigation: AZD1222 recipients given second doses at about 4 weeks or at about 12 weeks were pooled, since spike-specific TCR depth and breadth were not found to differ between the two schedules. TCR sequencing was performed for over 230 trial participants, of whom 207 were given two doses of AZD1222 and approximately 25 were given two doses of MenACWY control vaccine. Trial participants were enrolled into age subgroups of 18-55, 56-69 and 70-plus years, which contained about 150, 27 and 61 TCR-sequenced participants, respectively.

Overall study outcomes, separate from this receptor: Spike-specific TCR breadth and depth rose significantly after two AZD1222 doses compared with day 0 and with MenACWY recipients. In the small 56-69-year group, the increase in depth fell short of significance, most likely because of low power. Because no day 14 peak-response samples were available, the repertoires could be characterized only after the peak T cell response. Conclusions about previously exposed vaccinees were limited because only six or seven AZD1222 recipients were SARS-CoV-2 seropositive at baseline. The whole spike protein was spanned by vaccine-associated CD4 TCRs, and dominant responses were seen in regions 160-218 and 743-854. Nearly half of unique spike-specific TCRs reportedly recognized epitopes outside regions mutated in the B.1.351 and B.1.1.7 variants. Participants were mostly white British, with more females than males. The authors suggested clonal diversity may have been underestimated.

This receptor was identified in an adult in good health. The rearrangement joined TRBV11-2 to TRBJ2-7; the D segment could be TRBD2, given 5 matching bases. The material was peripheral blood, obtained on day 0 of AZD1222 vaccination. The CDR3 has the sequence CASSLVGELNV. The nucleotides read TGTGCCAGCAGCTTAGTGGGAGAGTTGAACGTC.